A selection of T cell receptor beta chains follows, all from one sample in a study of blood T cell repertoires in COVID-19. Data came from immunoSEQ multiplex PCR; TCRdb stores just in-frame clones and leaves some out. The profile shows a few hundred thousand clones, around nine tenths of them singletons. The sample consisted of peripheral blood. These receptors were obtained from a woman in her 70s with COVID-19, enrolled during active disease. Both conserved end residues are part of each CDR3. D genes are given only for firm matches. Expanded clones get a size class; other rows say once, few or many, or leave the size out.

v_gene: TRBV14; abundance: .; j_gene: TRBJ1-3; d_gene: .; CDR3nt: TGTGCCAGCGCGGGTCTTCGCTCTGGAAACACCATATATTTT; CDR3aa: CASAGLRSGNTIYF
v_gene: TRBV5-1; abundance: once; j_gene: TRBJ2-1; d_gene: .; CDR3nt: TGCGCCAGCAGCTTGGCCATCAGCAATGAGCAGTTCTTC; CDR3aa: CASSLAISNEQFF
v_gene: TRBV11-2; abundance: .; j_gene: TRBJ1-1; d_gene: .; CDR3nt: TGTGCCAGCAGCTTAGTAGCCGGGCAGGGTACTGAAGCTTTCTTT; CDR3aa: CASSLVAGQGTEAFF
v_gene: TRBV10-3; abundance: .; j_gene: TRBJ1-3; d_gene: .; CDR3nt: TGTGCCATCAGTGACGTCAGGGTTGGAAACACCATATATTTT; CDR3aa: CAISDVRVGNTIYF
v_gene: TRBV4-3; abundance: .; j_gene: TRBJ2-1; d_gene: TRBD2; CDR3nt: TGCGCCAGCAGCCTTCGGACTAGCGCCTACTACAATGAGCAGTTCTTC; CDR3aa: CASSLRTSAYYNEQFF
v_gene: TRBV28; abundance: .; j_gene: TRBJ2-1; d_gene: TRBD1; CDR3nt: TGTGCCAGCAGTGTCTCTACCGGGACAGGGGACAACAATGAGCAGTTCTTC; CDR3aa: CASSVSTGTGDNNEQFF
v_gene: TRBV7-8; abundance: once; j_gene: TRBJ1-5; d_gene: .; CDR3nt: TGTGCCAGCAGCTTATCCGGGACACCAGGCAATCAGCCCCAGCATTTT; CDR3aa: CASSLSGTPGNQPQHF
v_gene: TRBV27; abundance: .; j_gene: TRBJ2-3; d_gene: TRBD2; CDR3nt: TGTGCCAGCAGGGCCGGGACTAGCGGGGGGAGCACAGATACGCAGTATTTT; CDR3aa: CASRAGTSGGSTDTQYF
v_gene: TRBV19; abundance: .; j_gene: TRBJ2-1; d_gene: .; CDR3nt: TGTGCCAGTAGTATCTCCACCTCATACAATTTGGAGCAGTTCTTC; CDR3aa: CASSISTSYNLEQFF
v_gene: TRBV5-4; abundance: once; j_gene: TRBJ2-3; d_gene: TRBD2; CDR3nt: TGTGCCAGTTATCCTTCTAGCGGGGTTCCCGATACGCAGTATTTT; CDR3aa: CASYPSSGVPDTQYF
v_gene: TRBV5-1; abundance: .; j_gene: TRBJ1-1; d_gene: .; CDR3nt: TGCGCCAGCAGCTTGGCGCCACTCTCGAACACTGAAGCTTTCTTT; CDR3aa: CASSLAPLSNTEAFF
v_gene: TRBV23-1; abundance: .; j_gene: TRBJ1-2; d_gene: .; CDR3nt: TGCGCCAGCAGTCAGAGATTCTCCCTCAACTATGGCTACACCTTC; CDR3aa: CASSQRFSLNYGYTF
v_gene: TRBV4-3; abundance: .; j_gene: TRBJ1-1; d_gene: .; CDR3nt: TGCGCCAGCAGCCAAGCAAAGGGGAGGACTGAAGCTTTCTTT; CDR3aa: CASSQAKGRTEAFF
v_gene: TRBV20-1; abundance: few; j_gene: TRBJ1-2; d_gene: TRBD1; CDR3nt: TGCAGTGCTAGTGTAAAAGGGGGCCTCGGGGGCTACACCTTC; CDR3aa: CSASVKGGLGGYTF
v_gene: TRBV30; abundance: .; j_gene: TRBJ2-3; d_gene: TRBD2; CDR3nt: TGTGCCTGGAGCCCCGTGGGGGGGTGGACAGATACGCAGTATTTT; CDR3aa: CAWSPVGGWTDTQYF
v_gene: TRBV28; abundance: .; j_gene: TRBJ2-7; d_gene: .; CDR3nt: TGTGCCAGCAGCTTCCTACAGGGAGAAGAGCAGTACTTC; CDR3aa: CASSFLQGEEQYF
v_gene: TRBV6-5; abundance: few; j_gene: TRBJ1-1; d_gene: .; CDR3nt: TGTGCCAGCACCCCGGGGTTAGAGACTGAAGCTTTCTTT; CDR3aa: CASTPGLETEAFF
v_gene: TRBV10-3; abundance: .; j_gene: TRBJ2-7; d_gene: TRBD1; CDR3nt: TGTGCCATCAGTGTCGGGACAGATCCTTCCTACGAGCAGTACTTC; CDR3aa: CAISVGTDPSYEQYF
v_gene: TRBV5-3; abundance: .; j_gene: TRBJ1-1; d_gene: .; CDR3nt: TGTGCCAGAAGCTTGACGGGAAACACTGAAGCTTTCTTT; CDR3aa: CARSLTGNTEAFF
v_gene: TRBV20-1; abundance: .; j_gene: TRBJ2-3; d_gene: .; CDR3nt: TGCAGTGCGGAGGGCTTGACGCAGTATTTT; CDR3aa: CSAEGLTQYF
v_gene: TRBV19; abundance: .; j_gene: TRBJ1-1; d_gene: TRBD1; CDR3nt: TGTGCCAGTAGTGCCCAGGGGGCGGGTGCTGAAGCTTTCTTT; CDR3aa: CASSAQGAGAEAFF
v_gene: TRBV4-3; abundance: .; j_gene: TRBJ2-2; d_gene: .; CDR3nt: TGCGCCAGCAGCCAAGATTTTATCGGCGACAGAAGAATGGGCGGGGAGCTGTTTTTT; CDR3aa: CASSQDFIGDRRMGGELFF
v_gene: TRBV6-2/TRBV6-3; abundance: .; j_gene: TRBJ2-3; d_gene: .; CDR3nt: TGTGCCAGCAGTTACCCTCGAGGCTTGGCCAACACAGATACGCAGTATTTT; CDR3aa: CASSYPRGLANTDTQYF
v_gene: TRBV15; abundance: .; j_gene: TRBJ1-5; d_gene: TRBD1; CDR3nt: TGTGCCACCAGCAGAGAACAGGGGGCATCTCAGCCCCAGCATTTT; CDR3aa: CATSREQGASQPQHF
v_gene: TRBV29-1; abundance: once; j_gene: TRBJ1-1; d_gene: TRBD1; CDR3nt: TGCAGCGTTGCACGACAGGGGTTCACTGAAGCTTTCTTT; CDR3aa: CSVARQGFTEAFF
v_gene: TRBV4-2; abundance: .; j_gene: TRBJ2-7; d_gene: .; CDR3nt: TGTGCCAGCAGCCAAGAAAGGGGGATATCCTACGAGCAGTACTTC; CDR3aa: CASSQERGISYEQYF
v_gene: TRBV7-9; abundance: .; j_gene: TRBJ2-7; d_gene: .; CDR3nt: TGTGCCAGCAGCTTAGCCGTCGGAGAAGAGCAGTACTTC; CDR3aa: CASSLAVGEEQYF
v_gene: TRBV5-6; abundance: once; j_gene: TRBJ2-7; d_gene: .; CDR3nt: TGTGCCAGCAGCTTGGTACTCTCTACCTACGAGCAGTACTTC; CDR3aa: CASSLVLSTYEQYF
v_gene: TRBV24-1; abundance: .; j_gene: TRBJ2-7; d_gene: TRBD1; CDR3nt: TGTGCCACCAGATTAGACAGGGACGAGCAGTACTTC; CDR3aa: CATRLDRDEQYF
v_gene: TRBV5-1; abundance: .; j_gene: TRBJ1-2; d_gene: TRBD1; CDR3nt: TGCGCCAGCGGCACGACAGGGGAGTATGGCTACACCTTC; CDR3aa: CASGTTGEYGYTF
v_gene: TRBV6-5; abundance: .; j_gene: TRBJ2-3; d_gene: TRBD2; CDR3nt: TGTGCCAGCAGTCGCGGGGGAACCACAGATACGCAGTATTTT; CDR3aa: CASSRGGTTDTQYF
v_gene: TRBV2; abundance: .; j_gene: TRBJ2-6; d_gene: .; CDR3nt: TGTGCCAGCAGTGAGGCGGGGCCTGGGGCCAACGTCCTGACTTTC; CDR3aa: CASSEAGPGANVLTF
v_gene: TRBV10-3; abundance: .; j_gene: TRBJ1-1; d_gene: .; CDR3nt: TGTGCCTCCCGCCCGTCGGGTCGGACTGAAGCTTTCTTT; CDR3aa: CASRPSGRTEAFF
v_gene: TRBV28; abundance: .; j_gene: TRBJ1-1; d_gene: TRBD1; CDR3nt: TGTGCCAGCACCATGACAGGGGCCACTGAAGCTTTCTTT; CDR3aa: CASTMTGATEAFF
v_gene: TRBV11-3; abundance: .; j_gene: TRBJ1-1; d_gene: .; CDR3nt: TGTGCCAGCAGCCGCACAGGGAACACTGAAGCTTTCTTT; CDR3aa: CASSRTGNTEAFF
v_gene: TRBV3-1/TRBV3-2; abundance: .; j_gene: TRBJ2-1; d_gene: TRBD2; CDR3nt: TGTGCCAGCCGGGGGACTAGCGGGGGGGATGAGCAGTTCTTC; CDR3aa: CASRGTSGGDEQFF
v_gene: TRBV27; abundance: .; j_gene: TRBJ2-7; d_gene: .; CDR3nt: TGTGCCAGCAGTTTGACGGGATACGAGCAGTACTTC; CDR3aa: CASSLTGYEQYF
v_gene: TRBV5-6; abundance: few; j_gene: TRBJ1-5; d_gene: TRBD1; CDR3nt: TGTGCCAGCAGCTTGGAAGGACAGGGGGGTCAGCCCCAGCATTTT; CDR3aa: CASSLEGQGGQPQHF
v_gene: TRBV7-9; abundance: few; j_gene: TRBJ1-1; d_gene: .; CDR3nt: TGTGCCAGCGGGGAGACAAACTTGAACACTGAAGCTTTCTTT; CDR3aa: CASGETNLNTEAFF
v_gene: TRBV7-2; abundance: .; j_gene: TRBJ1-1; d_gene: TRBD1; CDR3nt: TGTGCCAGCAGCCTTCGACAGGGGACTGAAGCTTTCTTT; CDR3aa: CASSLRQGTEAFF
v_gene: TRBV18; abundance: .; j_gene: TRBJ2-7; d_gene: .; CDR3nt: TGTGCCAGCTCACCACAAGTGGACAGAGGCGAGCAGTACTTC; CDR3aa: CASSPQVDRGEQYF
v_gene: TRBV6-2/TRBV6-3; abundance: .; j_gene: TRBJ2-5; d_gene: TRBD1; CDR3nt: TGTGCCAGCAGTTACCCGGGACAGGGCATCGAGACCCAGTACTTC; CDR3aa: CASSYPGQGIETQYF
v_gene: TRBV11-2; abundance: .; j_gene: TRBJ2-3; d_gene: .; CDR3nt: TGTGCCAGCAGCCCGGGACTTAAGAGACCAGATACGCAGTATTTT; CDR3aa: CASSPGLKRPDTQYF
v_gene: TRBV9; abundance: .; j_gene: TRBJ2-7; d_gene: .; CDR3nt: TGTGCCAGCAGCGAGGGAGTGGGCTACGAGCAGTACTTC; CDR3aa: CASSEGVGYEQYF
v_gene: TRBV30; abundance: .; j_gene: TRBJ1-1; d_gene: TRBD1; CDR3nt: TGTGCCTGGAGTAAGGGGACAGGGCTTACGTCGGCTTTCTTT; CDR3aa: CAWSKGTGLTSAFF
v_gene: TRBV24-1; abundance: .; j_gene: TRBJ1-2; d_gene: .; CDR3nt: TGTGCCACCAGTGGCGCCGGACTACTAGATGGCTACACCTTC; CDR3aa: CATSGAGLLDGYTF